This T cell receptor beta chain was identified in a study of blood T cell repertoires in COVID-19. Study summary: Acute and convalescent COVID-19 samples came from the United States, Italy and Spain. PBMCs, B-cell-depleted T cells, or T cells were the source of the cDNA or gDNA that made up the material.

Authors' data handling: Reference gene primers were amplified, and this amplification served to estimate nucleated cell counts. TCRdb's table, derived via immunoSEQ multiplex PCR, lists solely in-frame clones and lacks some. V, J and clone size are those of that table, while D and trimming were read from the DNA. The data contain some 100,000 clones, 90% to 95% of them singletons. This clone was detected only once. Germline assignment: CDR1 MNHEY and CDR2 SVGAGI. The CDR3 contains 15 residues. The J segment lost 5 bases and the V segment lost 1 base, leaving 2 bases of the junction unmatched. The chain joins TRBV6-5 to TRBJ1-4; 9 bases agree with TRBD1. This sequence was found in a man aged 55 to 70 with acute or convalescent COVID-19. Input material: peripheral blood. In nucleotides, the CDR3 is TGTGCCAGCAGTTACTGGGGACAGGGAAATGAAAAACTGTTTTTT. Its protein product is CASSYWGQGNEKLFF.